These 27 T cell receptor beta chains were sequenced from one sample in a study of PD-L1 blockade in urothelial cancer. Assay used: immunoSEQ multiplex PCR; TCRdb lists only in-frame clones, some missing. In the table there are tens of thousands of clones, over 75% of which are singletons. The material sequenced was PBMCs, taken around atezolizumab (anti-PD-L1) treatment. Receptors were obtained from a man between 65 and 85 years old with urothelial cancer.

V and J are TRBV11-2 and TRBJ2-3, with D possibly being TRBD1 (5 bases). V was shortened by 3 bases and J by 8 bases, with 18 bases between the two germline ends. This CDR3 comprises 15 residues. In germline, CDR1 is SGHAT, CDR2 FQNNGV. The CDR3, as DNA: TGTGCCAGCAGCTTGAATCAGGGCGGCTTGGGTACGCAGTATTTT. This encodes CASSLNQGGLGTQYF.

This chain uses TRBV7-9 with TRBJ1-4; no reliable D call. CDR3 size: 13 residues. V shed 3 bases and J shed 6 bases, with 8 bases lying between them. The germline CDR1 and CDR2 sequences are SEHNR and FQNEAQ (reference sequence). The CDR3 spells CASSFGVDEKLFF. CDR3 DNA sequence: TGTGCCAGCAGCTTCGGGGTCGATGAAAAACTGTTTTTT.

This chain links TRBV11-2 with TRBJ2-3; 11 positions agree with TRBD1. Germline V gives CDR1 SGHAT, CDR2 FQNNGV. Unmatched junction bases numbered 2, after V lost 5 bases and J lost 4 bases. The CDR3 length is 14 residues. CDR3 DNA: TGTGCCAGCAGCCCGGACAGGGGGCCAGATACGCAGTATTTT. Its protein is CASSPDRGPDTQYF.

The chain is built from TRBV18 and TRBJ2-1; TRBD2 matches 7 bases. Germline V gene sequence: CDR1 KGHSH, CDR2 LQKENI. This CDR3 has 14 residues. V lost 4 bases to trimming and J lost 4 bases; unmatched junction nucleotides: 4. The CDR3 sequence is CASSLSGKYNEQFF. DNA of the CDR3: TGTGCCAGCTCACTCAGCGGGAAATACAATGAGCAGTTCTTC.

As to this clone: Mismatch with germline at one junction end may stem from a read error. Here the CDR3 DNA reads TGCAGTGCTGGGACTCCACTCTTC. This encodes CSAGTPLF. The rearrangement links TRBV20-1 to TRBJ2-7, with D possibly being TRBD2 (6 bases). CDR1 DFQATT and CDR2 SNEGSKA come from the germline V gene (reference sequence). The CDR3 loop spans 8 amino acids.

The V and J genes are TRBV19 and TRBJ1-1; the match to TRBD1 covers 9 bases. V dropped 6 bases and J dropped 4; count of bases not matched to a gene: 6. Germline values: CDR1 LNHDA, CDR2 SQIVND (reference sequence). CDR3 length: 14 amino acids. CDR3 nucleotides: TGTGCCAGTAGACTACAGGGGGCGGCCACTGAAGCTTTCTTT. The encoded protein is CASRLQGAATEAFF.

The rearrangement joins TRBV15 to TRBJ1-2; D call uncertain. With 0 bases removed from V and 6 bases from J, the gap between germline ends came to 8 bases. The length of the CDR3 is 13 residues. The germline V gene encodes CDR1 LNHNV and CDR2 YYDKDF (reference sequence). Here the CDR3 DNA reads TGTGCCACCAGCAGAGACTATATGGATGGCTACACCTTC. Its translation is CATSRDYMDGYTF.

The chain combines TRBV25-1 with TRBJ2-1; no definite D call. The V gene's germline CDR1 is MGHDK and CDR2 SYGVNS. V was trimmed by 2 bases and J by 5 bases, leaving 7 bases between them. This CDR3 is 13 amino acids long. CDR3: CASSEVENNEQFF. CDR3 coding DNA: TGTGCCAGCAGTGAAGTCGAGAACAATGAGCAGTTCTTC.

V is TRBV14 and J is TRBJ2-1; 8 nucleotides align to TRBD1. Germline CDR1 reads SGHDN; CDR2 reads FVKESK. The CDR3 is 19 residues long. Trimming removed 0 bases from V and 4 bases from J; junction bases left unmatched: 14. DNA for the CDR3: TGTGCCAGCAGCCAAGATTACAGCCGGCGACAGGGGTTTTACAATGAGCAGTTCTTC. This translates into CASSQDYSRRQGFYNEQFF. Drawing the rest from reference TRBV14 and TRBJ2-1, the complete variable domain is EAGVTQFPSHSVIEKGQTVTLRCDPISGHDNLYWYRRVMGKEIKFLLHFVKESKQDESGMPNNRFLAERTGGTYSTLKVQPAELEDSGVYFCASSQDYSRRQGFYNEQFFGPGTRLTVL.

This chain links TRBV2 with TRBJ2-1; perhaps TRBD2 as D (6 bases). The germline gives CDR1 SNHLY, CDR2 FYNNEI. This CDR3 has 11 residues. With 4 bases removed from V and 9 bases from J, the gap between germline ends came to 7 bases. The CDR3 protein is CASSVRGEQFF. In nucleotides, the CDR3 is TGTGCCAGCAGTGTGCGGGGTGAGCAGTTCTTC.

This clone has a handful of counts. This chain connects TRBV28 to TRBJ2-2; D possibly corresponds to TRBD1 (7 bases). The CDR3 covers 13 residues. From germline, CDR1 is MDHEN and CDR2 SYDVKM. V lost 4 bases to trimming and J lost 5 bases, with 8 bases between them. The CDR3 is CASSSGGTGELFF. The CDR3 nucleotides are TGTGCCAGCAGTTCAGGGGGGACCGGGGAGCTGTTTTTT.

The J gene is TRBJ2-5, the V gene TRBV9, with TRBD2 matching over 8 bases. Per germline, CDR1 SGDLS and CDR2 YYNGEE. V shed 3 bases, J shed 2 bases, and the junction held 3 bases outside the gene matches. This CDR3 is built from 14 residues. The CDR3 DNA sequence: TGTGCCAGCAGCGCGGGGGGGCGACAAGAGACCCAGTACTTC. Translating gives CASSAGGRQETQYF.

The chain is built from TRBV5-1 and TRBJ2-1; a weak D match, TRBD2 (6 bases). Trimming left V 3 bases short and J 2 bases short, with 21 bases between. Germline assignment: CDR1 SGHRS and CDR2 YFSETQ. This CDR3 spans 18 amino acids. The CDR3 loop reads CASSSVPRDSLTYNEQFF. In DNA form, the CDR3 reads TGCGCCAGCAGCTCTGTCCCCCGGGACTCTCTAACCTACAATGAGCAGTTCTTC.

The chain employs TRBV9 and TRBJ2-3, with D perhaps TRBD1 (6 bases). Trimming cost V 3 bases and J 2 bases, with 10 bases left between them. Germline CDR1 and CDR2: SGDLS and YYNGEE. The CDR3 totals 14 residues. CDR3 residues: CASSAAGATDTQYF. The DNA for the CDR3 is TGTGCCAGCAGCGCAGCAGGGGCCACAGATACGCAGTATTTT.

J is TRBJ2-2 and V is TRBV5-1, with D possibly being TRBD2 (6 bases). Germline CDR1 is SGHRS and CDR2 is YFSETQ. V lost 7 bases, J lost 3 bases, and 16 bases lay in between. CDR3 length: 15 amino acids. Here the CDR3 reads CASAETRGDTGELFF. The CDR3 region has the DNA TGCGCCAGCGCGGAGACTAGGGGAGACACCGGGGAGCTGTTTTTT.

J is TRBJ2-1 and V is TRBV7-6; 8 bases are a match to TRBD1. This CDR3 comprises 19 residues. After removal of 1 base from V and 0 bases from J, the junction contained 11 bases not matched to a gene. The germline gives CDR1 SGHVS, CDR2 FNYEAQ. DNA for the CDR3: TGTGCCAGCAGCTTAGGGGCAGGGGGCGGCCTGAGCTCCTACAATGAGCAGTTCTTC. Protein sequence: CASSLGAGGGLSSYNEQFF.

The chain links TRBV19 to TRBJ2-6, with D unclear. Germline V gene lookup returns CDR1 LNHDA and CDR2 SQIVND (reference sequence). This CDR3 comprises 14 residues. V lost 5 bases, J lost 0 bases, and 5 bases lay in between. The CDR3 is CASSPRSGANVLTF. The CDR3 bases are TGTGCCAGTAGTCCCCGCTCTGGGGCCAACGTCCTGACTTTC.

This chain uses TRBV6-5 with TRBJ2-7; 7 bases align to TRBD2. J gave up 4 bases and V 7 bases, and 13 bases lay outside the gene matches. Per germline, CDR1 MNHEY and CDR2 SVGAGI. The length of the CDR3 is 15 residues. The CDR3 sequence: CASNPGGLLKYEQYF. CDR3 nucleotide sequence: TGTGCCAGCAATCCGGGGGGACTGTTAAAGTACGAGCAGTACTTC.

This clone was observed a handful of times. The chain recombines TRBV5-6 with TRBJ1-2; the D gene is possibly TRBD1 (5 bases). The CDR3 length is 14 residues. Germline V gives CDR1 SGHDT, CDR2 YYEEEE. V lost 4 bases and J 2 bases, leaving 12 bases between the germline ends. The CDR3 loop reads CASSLRAGNYGYTF. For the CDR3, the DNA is TGTGCCAGCAGCCTCAGGGCGGGAAACTATGGCTACACCTTC.

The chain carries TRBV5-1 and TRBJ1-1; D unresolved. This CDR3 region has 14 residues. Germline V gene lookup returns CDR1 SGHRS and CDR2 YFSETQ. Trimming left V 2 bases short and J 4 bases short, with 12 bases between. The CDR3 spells CASSFNSRSTEAFF. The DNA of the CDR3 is TGCGCCAGCAGCTTCAATTCGCGTTCCACTGAAGCTTTCTTT.

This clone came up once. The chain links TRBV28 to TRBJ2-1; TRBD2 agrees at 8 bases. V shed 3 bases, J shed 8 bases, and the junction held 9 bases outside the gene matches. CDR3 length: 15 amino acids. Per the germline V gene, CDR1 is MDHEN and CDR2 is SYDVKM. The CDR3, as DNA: TGTGCCAGCAGTTTTCCGGGACTAGTCATAGATGAGCAGTTCTTC. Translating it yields CASSFPGLVIDEQFF.

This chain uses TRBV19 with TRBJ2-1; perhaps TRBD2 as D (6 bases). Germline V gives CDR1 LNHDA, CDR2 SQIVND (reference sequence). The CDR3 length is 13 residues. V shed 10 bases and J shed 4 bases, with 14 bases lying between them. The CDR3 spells CATEGGVYNEQFF. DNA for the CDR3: TGTGCCACCGAAGGCGGGGTTTACAATGAGCAGTTCTTC.

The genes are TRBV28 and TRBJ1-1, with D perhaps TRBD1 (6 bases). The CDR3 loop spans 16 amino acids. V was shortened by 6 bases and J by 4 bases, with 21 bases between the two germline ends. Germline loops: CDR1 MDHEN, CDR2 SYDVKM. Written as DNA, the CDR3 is TGTGCCAGCAGCCCCCGGGGAGGGGGGAGATTCACTGAAGCTTTCTTT. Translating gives CASSPRGGGRFTEAFF.

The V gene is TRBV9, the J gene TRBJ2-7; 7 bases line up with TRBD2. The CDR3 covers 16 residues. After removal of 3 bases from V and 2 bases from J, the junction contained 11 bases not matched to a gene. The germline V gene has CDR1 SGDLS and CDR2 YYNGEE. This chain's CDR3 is CASSAHGSGPTYEQYF. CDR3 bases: TGTGCCAGCAGCGCACACGGTAGCGGGCCGACCTACGAGCAGTACTTC.

The CDR3 sequence is CASSSGLAGGPGGRETQYF. CDR3 DNA sequence: TGCGCCAGCAGCTCGGGACTAGCGGGGGGGCCGGGGGGACGAGAGACCCAGTACTTC. The V gene is TRBV5-1, the J gene TRBJ2-5; 16 bases agree with TRBD2. V lost 3 bases, J lost 4 bases, and 12 bases stayed unmatched. Germline assignment: CDR1 SGHRS and CDR2 YFSETQ. The CDR3 is made up of 19 amino acids. The full variable domain, completed using reference TRBV5-1 and TRBJ2-5, is KAGVTQTPRYLIKTRGQQVTLSCSPISGHRSVSWYQQTPGQGLQFLFEYFSETQRNKGNFPGRFSGRQFSNSRSEMNVSTLELGDSALYLCASSSGLAGGPGGRETQYFGPGTRLLVL.

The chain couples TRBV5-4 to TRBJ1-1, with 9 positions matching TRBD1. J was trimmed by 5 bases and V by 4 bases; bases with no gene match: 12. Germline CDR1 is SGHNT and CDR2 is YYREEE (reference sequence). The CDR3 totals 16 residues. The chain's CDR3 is CASSPGTGMVWTEAFF. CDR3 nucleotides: TGTGCCAGCAGCCCCGGGACAGGGATGGTTTGGACTGAAGCTTTCTTT.

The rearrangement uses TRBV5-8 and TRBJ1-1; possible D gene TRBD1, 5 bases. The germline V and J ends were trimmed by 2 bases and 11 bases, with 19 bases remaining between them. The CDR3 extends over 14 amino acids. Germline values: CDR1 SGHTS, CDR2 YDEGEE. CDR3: CASSFRGVNGAAFF. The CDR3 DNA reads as TGTGCCAGCAGCTTCCGGGGGGTAAACGGTGCGGCTTTCTTT.